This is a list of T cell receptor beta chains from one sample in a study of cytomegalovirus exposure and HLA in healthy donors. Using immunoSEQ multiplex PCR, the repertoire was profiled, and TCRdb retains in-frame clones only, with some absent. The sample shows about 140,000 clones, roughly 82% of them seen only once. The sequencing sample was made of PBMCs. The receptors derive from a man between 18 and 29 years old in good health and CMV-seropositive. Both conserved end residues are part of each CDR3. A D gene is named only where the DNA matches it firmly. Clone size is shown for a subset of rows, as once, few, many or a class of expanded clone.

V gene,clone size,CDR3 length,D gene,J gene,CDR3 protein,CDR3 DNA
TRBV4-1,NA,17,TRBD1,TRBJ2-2,CASSQGSGTGNTGELFF,TGCGCCAGCAGCCAAGGTTCCGGGACAGGGAATACCGGGGAGCTGTTTTTT
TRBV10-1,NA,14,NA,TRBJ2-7,CASSDYTRFGEQYF,TGCGCCAGCAGTGATTACACCCGTTTTGGCGAGCAGTACTTC
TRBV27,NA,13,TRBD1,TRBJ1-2,CASSSIGGSGYTF,TGTGCCAGCAGCTCCATAGGGGGCAGCGGCTACACCTTC
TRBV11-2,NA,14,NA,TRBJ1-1,CASSFNRVGTEAFF,TGTGCCAGCAGCTTTAACAGGGTTGGTACTGAAGCTTTCTTT
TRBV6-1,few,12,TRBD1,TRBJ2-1,CAIRTGHHEQFF,TGTGCCATCAGGACAGGTCATCATGAGCAGTTCTTC
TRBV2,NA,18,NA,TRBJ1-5,CASSVTGSEGYSNQPQHF,TGTGCCAGCAGTGTTACAGGGTCCGAGGGGTATAGCAATCAGCCCCAGCATTTT
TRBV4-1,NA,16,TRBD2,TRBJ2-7,CASSQELSERGYEQYF,TGCGCCAGCAGCCAAGAACTCTCCGAGCGGGGCTACGAGCAGTACTTC
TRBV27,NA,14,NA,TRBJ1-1,CASSLIGGSLEAFF,TGTGCCAGCAGTTTAATAGGAGGGAGTCTTGAAGCTTTCTTT
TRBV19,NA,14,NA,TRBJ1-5,CASSTAGGRTPQHF,TGTGCCAGTAGTACGGCTGGGGGGAGAACGCCCCAGCATTTT
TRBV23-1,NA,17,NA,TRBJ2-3,CASSPARGGGGTDTQYF,TGCGCCAGCAGTCCGGCCAGAGGGGGTGGGGGCACAGATACGCAGTATTTT
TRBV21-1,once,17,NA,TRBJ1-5,CASSKGRQGPLEAPQHF,TGTGCCAGCAGCAAAGGGAGACAGGGACCGTTGGAAGCGCCCCAGCATTTT
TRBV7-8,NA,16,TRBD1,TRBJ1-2,CANDPLDRDAFGGYTF,TGTGCCAACGACCCCTTAGACAGGGACGCTTTCGGCGGCTACACCTTC
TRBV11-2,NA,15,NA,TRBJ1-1,CASSLSEGSGTEAFF,TGTGCCAGCAGCTTATCCGAGGGATCGGGCACTGAAGCTTTCTTT
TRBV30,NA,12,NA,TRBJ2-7,CAWRASSYEQYF,TGTGCCTGGAGGGCCAGCTCCTACGAGCAGTACTTC
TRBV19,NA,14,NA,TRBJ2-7,CASSRGWVTYEQYF,TGTGCCAGTAGTAGAGGGTGGGTCACCTACGAGCAGTACTTC
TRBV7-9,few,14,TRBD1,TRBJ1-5,CASSSGQGGQPQHF,TGTGCCAGCAGCTCCGGACAGGGGGGCCAGCCCCAGCATTTT
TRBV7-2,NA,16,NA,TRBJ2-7,CASSFSAGPAGYEQYF,TGTGCCAGCAGCTTCTCCGCGGGGCCCGCTGGCTACGAGCAGTACTTC
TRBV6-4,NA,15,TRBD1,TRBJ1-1,CASSEDRGRGTEAFF,TGTGCCAGCAGTGAAGACAGGGGGCGAGGGACTGAAGCTTTCTTT
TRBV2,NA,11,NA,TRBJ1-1,CASSERGEAFF,TGTGCCAGCAGTGAGCGGGGCGAAGCTTTCTTT
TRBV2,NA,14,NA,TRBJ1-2,CASSEVRAGGGYTF,TGTGCCAGCAGTGAAGTTCGGGCAGGAGGCGGCTACACCTTC
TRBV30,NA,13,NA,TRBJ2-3,CAAPPSGSDTQYF,TGTGCTGCTCCACCAAGCGGGTCAGATACGCAGTATTTT
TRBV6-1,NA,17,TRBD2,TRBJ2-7,CASSEAHIAGLWYEQYF,TGTGCCAGCAGTGAAGCCCATATAGCGGGTTTGTGGTACGAGCAGTACTTC
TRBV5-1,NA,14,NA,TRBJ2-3,CASSFGAVTDTQYF,TGCGCCAGCAGCTTTGGAGCGGTCACAGATACGCAGTATTTT
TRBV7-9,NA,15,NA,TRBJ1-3,CASSLASPLGNTIYF,TGTGCCAGCAGCTTAGCGAGTCCCCTTGGAAACACCATATATTTT
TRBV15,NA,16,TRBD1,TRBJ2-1,CATGTRTGRNYNEQFF,TGTGCCACCGGTACACGGACAGGGAGAAACTACAATGAGCAGTTCTTC
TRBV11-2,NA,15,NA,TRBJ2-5,CASSLDQGEDETQYF,TGTGCCAGCAGCTTAGATCAGGGGGAGGACGAGACCCAGTACTTC
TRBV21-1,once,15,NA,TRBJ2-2,CASSLRTGDTGELFF,TGTGCCAGCAGCTTACGGACAGGGGATACCGGGGAGCTGTTTTTT
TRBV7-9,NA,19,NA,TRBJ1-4,CASSRQIGASSATNEKLFF,TGTGCCAGCAGCAGACAAATAGGGGCCTCCTCAGCAACTAATGAAAAACTGTTTTTT
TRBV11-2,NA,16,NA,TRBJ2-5,CASSSPGTTRGETQYF,TGTGCCAGCAGCTCCCCAGGGACAACTAGAGGGGAGACCCAGTACTTC
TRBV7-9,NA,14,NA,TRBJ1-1,CASSPSRENIEAFF,TGTGCCAGCAGCCCCTCGCGGGAGAACATTGAAGCTTTCTTT
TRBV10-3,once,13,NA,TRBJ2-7,CAISEREQYEQYF,TGTGCCATCAGTGAACGGGAGCAATACGAGCAGTACTTC
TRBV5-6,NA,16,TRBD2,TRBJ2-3,CASSFRTSGIADTQYF,TGTGCCAGCAGCTTCCGGACTAGCGGTATCGCAGATACGCAGTATTTT
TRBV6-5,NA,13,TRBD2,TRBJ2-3,CASGGSGSNTQYF,TGTGCCAGCGGTGGTAGCGGGAGTAATACGCAGTATTTT
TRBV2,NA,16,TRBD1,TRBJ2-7,CASSEGRQGAAYEQYF,TGTGCCAGCAGTGAAGGCCGACAGGGGGCGGCCTACGAGCAGTACTTC
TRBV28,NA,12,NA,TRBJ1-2,CASSLPLYGYTF,TGTGCCAGCAGTCTCCCACTCTATGGCTACACCTTC
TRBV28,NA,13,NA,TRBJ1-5,CASTGSGNQPQHF,TGTGCCAGCACGGGGTCGGGCAATCAGCCCCAGCATTTT
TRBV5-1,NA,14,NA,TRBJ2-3,CASSIELAVDTQYF,TGCGCCAGCAGCATCGAACTAGCAGTTGATACGCAGTATTTT
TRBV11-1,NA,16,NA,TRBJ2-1,CASSWRGASAYNEQFF,TGTGCCAGCAGCTGGAGAGGTGCTAGCGCATACAATGAGCAGTTCTTC
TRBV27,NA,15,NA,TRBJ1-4,CASTPGTHANEKLFF,TGTGCCAGCACTCCCGGGACACATGCTAATGAAAAACTGTTTTTT
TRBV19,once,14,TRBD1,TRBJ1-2,CASSPRTGTYGYTF,TGTGCCAGTAGTCCCCGGACAGGGACCTATGGCTACACCTTC
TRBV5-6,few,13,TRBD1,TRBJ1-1,CASSLLTGTEAFF,TGTGCCAGCAGCTTATTGACAGGGACTGAAGCTTTCTTT
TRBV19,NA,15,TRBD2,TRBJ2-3,CASNDGAGVTDTQYF,TGTGCCAGTAATGACGGAGCGGGAGTTACAGATACGCAGTATTTT
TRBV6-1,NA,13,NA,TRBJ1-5,CASSQAYNQPQHF,TGTGCCAGCTCACAGGCGTACAATCAGCCCCAGCATTTT
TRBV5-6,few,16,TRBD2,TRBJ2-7,CASSLPGGGSTYEQYF,TGTGCCAGCAGCTTGCCGGGGGGAGGATCAACCTACGAGCAGTACTTC
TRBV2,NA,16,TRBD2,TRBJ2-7,CASAPPGLAGDREQYF,TGTGCCAGCGCCCCGCCGGGACTAGCGGGAGATCGAGAGCAGTACTTC
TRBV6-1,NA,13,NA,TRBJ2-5,CASSDGPRETQYF,TGTGCCAGCAGTGACGGTCCCCGAGAGACCCAGTACTTC
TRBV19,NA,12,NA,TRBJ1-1,CASSIDLTEAFF,TGTGCCAGTAGTATAGATCTCACTGAAGCTTTCTTT
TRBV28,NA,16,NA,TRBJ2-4,CASSLGLSGAKNIQYF,TGTGCCAGCAGTTTAGGCCTCTCCGGGGCCAAAAACATTCAGTACTTC
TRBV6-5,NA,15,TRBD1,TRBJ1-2,CASRPPGQGNYGYTF,TGTGCCAGCAGACCCCCGGGACAGGGGAACTATGGCTACACCTTC
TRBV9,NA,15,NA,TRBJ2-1,CASSPSGISYNEQFF,TGTGCCAGCAGCCCTTCCGGGATATCCTACAATGAGCAGTTCTTC
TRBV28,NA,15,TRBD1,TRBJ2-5,CASSLPRDRGETQYF,TGTGCCAGCAGTTTACCCCGGGACAGGGGAGAGACCCAGTACTTC